This TCR beta chain derives from a study of patients and donors after allogeneic stem cell transplantation. There are many counts of this clonotype. The germline CDR1 and CDR2 sequences are SGHRS and YFSETQ. V lost 0 bases and J lost 6, with 17 bases in between. The length of the CDR3 is 16 residues. TCRdb analysed the RT-PCR reads with MiXCR anew, one entry per CDR3 protein. The table records 7,500 or so distinct CDR3 sequences, 11% of them present only once. This TCR was recovered from a human donor who was either an allogeneic HSCT recipient or a stem cell or donor lymphocyte infusion donor (not recorded which). It is not recorded whose cells these are; they may come from a transplant donor. Sequenced sample: blood, either unsorted or a sorted T cell fraction (not recorded which). The chain links TRBV5-1 to TRBJ2-3; D is possibly TRBD1 or TRBD2 (5 bases each). The CDR3 DNA sequence: TGCGCCAGCAGCTTGGGGGCTACCGAGAGGGGCGATACGCAGTATTTT. The encoded protein is CASSLGATERGDTQYF.